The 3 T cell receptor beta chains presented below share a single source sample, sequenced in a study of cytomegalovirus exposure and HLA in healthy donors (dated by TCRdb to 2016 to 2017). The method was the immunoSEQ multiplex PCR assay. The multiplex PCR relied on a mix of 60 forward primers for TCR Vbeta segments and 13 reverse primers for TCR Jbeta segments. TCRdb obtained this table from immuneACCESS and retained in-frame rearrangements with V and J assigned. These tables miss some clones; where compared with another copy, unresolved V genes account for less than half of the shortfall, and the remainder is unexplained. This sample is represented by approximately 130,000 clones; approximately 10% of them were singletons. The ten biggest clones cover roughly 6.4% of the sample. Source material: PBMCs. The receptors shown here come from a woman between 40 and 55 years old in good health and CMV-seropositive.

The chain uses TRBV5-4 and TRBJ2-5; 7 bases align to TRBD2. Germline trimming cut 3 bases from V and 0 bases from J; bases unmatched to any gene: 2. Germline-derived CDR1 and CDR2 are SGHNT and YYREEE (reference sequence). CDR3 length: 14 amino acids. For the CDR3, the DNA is TGTGCCAGCAGCTCGGGACTAAACCAAGAGACCCAGTACTTC. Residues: CASSSGLNQETQYF.

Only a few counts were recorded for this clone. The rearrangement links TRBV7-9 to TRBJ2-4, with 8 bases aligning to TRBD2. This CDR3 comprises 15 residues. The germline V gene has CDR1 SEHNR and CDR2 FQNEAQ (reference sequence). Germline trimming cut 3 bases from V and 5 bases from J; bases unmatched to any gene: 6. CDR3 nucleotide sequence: TGTGCCAGCAGCTTCCGGGGGGGCCGGGAAAACATTCAGTACTTC. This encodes CASSFRGGRENIQYF.

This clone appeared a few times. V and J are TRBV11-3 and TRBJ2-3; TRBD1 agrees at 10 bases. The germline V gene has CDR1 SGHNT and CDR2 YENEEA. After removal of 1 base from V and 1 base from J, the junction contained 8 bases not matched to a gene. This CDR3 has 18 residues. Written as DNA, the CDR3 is TGTGCCAGCAGCTTAGGATTGGGGGACAGGGGACGCACAGATACGCAGTATTTT. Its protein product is CASSLGLGDRGRTDTQYF.